These 4 T cell receptor beta chains share one sample of origin, sequenced in a study of OX40 agonist ivuxolimab in advanced cancers. This table comes from immunoSEQ multiplex PCR, and its TCRdb copy is limited to in-frame clones, with some not included. The sample has tens of thousands of clones, about 93% seen once. The sample was CD4+ or CD8+ T cells sorted from blood, taken in a trial of the OX40 agonist ivuxolimab. Receptors originate from an adult with an advanced solid tumor such as melanoma, head and neck, liver or kidney cancer.

This chain uses TRBV27 with TRBJ2-1; D could derive from TRBD1 or TRBD2 (6 bases each). Looked up from germline, CDR1 is MNHEY and CDR2 is SMNVEV (reference sequence). V dropped 3 bases and J dropped 0 bases, with 12 bases sitting between them. The CDR3 sequence is 16 residues long. Here the CDR3 DNA reads TGTGCCAGCAGTTTTGGGGGGCCGAGCTCCTACAATGAGCAGTTCTTC. Translated, it gives CASSFGGPSSYNEQFF.

The chain combines TRBV27 with TRBJ2-7; TRBD1 might be the D (5 bases). Per germline, CDR1 MNHEY and CDR2 SMNVEV (reference sequence). This CDR3 is 13 amino acids long. The V end was cut by 3 bases, the J end by 2 bases, with 8 bases between. CDR3 nucleotides: TGTGCCAGCAGTTTGGGGCTGACCTACGAGCAGTACTTC. Protein: CASSLGLTYEQYF.

The count of this clone is one. The chain employs TRBV7-6 and TRBJ2-7; TRBD2 is a possible D gene (6 bases). This CDR3 is 15 amino acids long. The V gene lost 5 bases and the J gene lost 4 bases, with 18 bases spanning the gap. Germline V gene sequence: CDR1 SGHVS, CDR2 FNYEAQ. CDR3 sequence (DNA): TGTGCCAGCAGCCCAACGGAGGGATTAGGATACGAGCAGTACTTC. Protein sequence: CASSPTEGLGYEQYF.

The rearrangement links TRBV19 to TRBJ1-2; perhaps TRBD1 as D (5 bases). Germline loops: CDR1 LNHDA, CDR2 SQIVND (reference sequence). Trimming removed 3 bases at V and 8 bases at J, with 19 bases between. The CDR3 sequence is 15 residues long. In DNA, the CDR3 is TGTGCCAGTAGTATTGGGCGTAGGACAACGGACGGCTACACCTTC. This encodes CASSIGRRTTDGYTF.